This T cell receptor beta chain came from a study of blood T cells in healthy people across ages. The CDR3 covers 15 residues. Trimming left V 0 bases short and J 8 bases short, with 17 bases between. Germline CDR1 SGHRS, CDR2 YFSETQ. Primed by a sample-barcoded 5' primer and a J-beta primer mix, a second PCR proceeded for roughly 6 to 12 cycles. Every sample returned 2.5 million or more CDR3-containing paired-end reads. MiXCR, run by TCRdb on the 5' RACE reads, gives a single entry per CDR3 protein. The sample carries fewer than 2,000,000 distinct CDR3 sequences, roughly 30% recorded once. This chain links TRBV5-1 with TRBJ1-2; D not resolved. The TCR was taken from a woman aged 30 to 39 in good health. Sequenced: blood. The CDR3 DNA reads TGCGCCAGCAGCTTGGACGGGGTTAGGAGCCGCGGCTACACCTTC. Amino acids: CASSLDGVRSRGYTF.